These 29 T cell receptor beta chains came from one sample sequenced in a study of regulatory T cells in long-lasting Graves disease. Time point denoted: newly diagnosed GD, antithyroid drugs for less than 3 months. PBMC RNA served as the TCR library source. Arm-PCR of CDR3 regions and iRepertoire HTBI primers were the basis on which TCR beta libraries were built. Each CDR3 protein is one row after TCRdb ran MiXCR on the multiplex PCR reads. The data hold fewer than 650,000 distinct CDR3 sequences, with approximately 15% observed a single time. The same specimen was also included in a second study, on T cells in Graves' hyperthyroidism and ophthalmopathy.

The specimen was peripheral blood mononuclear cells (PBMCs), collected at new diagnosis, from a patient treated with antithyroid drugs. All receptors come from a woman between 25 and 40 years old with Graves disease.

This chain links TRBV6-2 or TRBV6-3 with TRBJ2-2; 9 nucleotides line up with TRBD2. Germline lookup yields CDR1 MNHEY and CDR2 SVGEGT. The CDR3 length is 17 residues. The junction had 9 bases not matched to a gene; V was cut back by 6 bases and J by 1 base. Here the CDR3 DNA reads TGTGCCAGCAGGCGGGAGGGGATAATACTGAACACCGGGGAGCTGTTTTTT. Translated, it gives CASRREGIILNTGELFF.

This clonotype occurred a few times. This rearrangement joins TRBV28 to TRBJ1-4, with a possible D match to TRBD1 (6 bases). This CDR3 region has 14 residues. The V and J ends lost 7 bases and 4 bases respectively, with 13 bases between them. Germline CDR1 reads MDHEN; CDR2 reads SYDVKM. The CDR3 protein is CASTIGQFNEKLFF. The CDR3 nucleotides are TGTGCCAGCACCATAGGACAGTTTAATGAAAAACTGTTTTTT.

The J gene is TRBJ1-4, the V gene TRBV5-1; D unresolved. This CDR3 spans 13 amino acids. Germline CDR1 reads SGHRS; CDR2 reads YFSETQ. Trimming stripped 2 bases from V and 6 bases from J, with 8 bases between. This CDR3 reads CASSFSPDEKLFF. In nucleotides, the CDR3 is TGCGCCAGCAGCTTTTCCCCTGATGAAAAACTGTTTTTT.

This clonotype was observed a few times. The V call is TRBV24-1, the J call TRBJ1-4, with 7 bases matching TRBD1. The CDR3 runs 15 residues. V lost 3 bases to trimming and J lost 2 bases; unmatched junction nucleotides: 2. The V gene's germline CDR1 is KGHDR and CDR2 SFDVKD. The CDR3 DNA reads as TGTGCCACCAGTGATCCGGGACAGACTAATGAAAAACTGTTTTTT. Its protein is CATSDPGQTNEKLFF.

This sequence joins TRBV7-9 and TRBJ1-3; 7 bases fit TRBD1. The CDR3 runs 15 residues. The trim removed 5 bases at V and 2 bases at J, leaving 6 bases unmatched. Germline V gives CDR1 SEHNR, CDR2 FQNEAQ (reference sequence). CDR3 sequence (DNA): TGTGCCAGCAGCCCCCAGGGGACAGCTGGAAACACCATATATTTT. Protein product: CASSPQGTAGNTIYF.

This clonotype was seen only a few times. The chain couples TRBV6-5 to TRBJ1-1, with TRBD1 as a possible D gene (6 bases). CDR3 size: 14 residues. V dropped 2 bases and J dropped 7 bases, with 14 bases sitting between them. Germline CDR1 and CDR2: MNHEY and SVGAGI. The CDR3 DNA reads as TGTGCCAGCAGTTACAACAGGGCGTTTAATGAAGCTTTCTTT. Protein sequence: CASSYNRAFNEAFF.

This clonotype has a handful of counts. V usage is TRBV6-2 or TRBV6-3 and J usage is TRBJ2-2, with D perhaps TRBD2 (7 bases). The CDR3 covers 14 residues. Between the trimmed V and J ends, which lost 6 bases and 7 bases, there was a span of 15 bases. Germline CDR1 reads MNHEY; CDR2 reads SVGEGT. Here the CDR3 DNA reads TGTGCCAGCAGGAAGGGAGGGGGTGGCGGGGAGCTGTTTTTT. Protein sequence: CASRKGGGGGELFF.

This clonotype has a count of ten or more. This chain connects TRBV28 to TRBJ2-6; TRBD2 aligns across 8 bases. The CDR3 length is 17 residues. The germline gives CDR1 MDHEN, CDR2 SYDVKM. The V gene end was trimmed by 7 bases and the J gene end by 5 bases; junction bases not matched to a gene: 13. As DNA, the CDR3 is TGTGCCAGCACTCCGGGGGGGGCGCCGGTGAGGGCCAACGTCCTGACTTTC. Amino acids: CASTPGGAPVRANVLTF. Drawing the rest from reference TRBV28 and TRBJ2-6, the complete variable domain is DVKVTQSSRYLVKRTGEKVFLECVQDMDHENMFWYRQDPGLGLRLIYFSYDVKMKEKGDIPEGYSVSREKKERFSLILESASTNQTSMYLCASTPGGAPVRANVLTFGAGSRLTVL.

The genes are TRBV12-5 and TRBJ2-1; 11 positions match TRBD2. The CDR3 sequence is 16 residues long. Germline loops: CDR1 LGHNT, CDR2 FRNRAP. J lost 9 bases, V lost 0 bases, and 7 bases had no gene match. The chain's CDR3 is CASGLVIAGGPVEQFF. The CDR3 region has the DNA TGTGCTAGTGGTTTGGTGATAGCGGGAGGGCCGGTTGAGCAGTTCTTC.

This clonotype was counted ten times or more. As DNA, the CDR3 is TGTGCCAGCAGTGAATGGGCGACCGCTGAATATACCTACAATGAGCAGTTCTTC. It specifies CASSEWATAEYTYNEQFF. This sequence joins TRBV2 and TRBJ2-1; D gene uncertain. V shed 2 bases and J shed 2 bases, with 19 bases lying between them. The CDR3 runs to 18 residues. Germline V gene sequence: CDR1 SNHLY, CDR2 FYNNEI.

The CDR3 DNA sequence: TGTGCCAGCAGCCGGGCAGGGGTCTCCTACGAGCAGTACTTC. This encodes CASSRAGVSYEQYF. V and J are TRBV14 and TRBJ2-7; D is perhaps TRBD1 (6 bases). The ends were cut back, 4 bases at V and 0 bases at J, with 10 bases in the middle. Germline V gene data show CDR1 as SGHDN and CDR2 as FVKESK. This CDR3 is 14 amino acids long.

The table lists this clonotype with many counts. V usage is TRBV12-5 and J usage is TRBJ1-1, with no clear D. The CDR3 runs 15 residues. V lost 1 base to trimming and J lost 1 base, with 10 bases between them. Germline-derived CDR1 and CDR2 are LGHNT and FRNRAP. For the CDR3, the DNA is TGTGCTAGTGGTTTGGAGGTAGGAAAGAACACTGAAGCTTTCTTT. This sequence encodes CASGLEVGKNTEAFF.

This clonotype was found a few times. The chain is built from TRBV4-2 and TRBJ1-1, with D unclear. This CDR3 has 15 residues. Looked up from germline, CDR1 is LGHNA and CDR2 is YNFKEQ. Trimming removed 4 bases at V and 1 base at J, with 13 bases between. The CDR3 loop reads CASSPPRTGNTEAFF. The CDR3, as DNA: TGTGCCAGCAGCCCTCCCCGCACGGGGAACACTGAAGCTTTCTTT.

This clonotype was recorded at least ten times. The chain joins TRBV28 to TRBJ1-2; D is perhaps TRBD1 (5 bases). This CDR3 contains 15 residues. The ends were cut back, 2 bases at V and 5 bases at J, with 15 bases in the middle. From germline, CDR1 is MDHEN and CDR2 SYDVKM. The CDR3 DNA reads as TGTGCCAGCAGTTTACAGTTGAGAGAGGGGTATGGCTACACCTTC. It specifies CASSLQLREGYGYTF.

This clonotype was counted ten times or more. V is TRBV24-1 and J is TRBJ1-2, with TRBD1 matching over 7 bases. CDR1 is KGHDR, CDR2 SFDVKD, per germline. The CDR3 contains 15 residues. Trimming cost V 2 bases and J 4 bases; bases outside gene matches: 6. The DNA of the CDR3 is TGTGCCACCAGTGATTCCGGACAGGATCCCTATGGCTACACCTTC. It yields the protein CATSDSGQDPYGYTF.

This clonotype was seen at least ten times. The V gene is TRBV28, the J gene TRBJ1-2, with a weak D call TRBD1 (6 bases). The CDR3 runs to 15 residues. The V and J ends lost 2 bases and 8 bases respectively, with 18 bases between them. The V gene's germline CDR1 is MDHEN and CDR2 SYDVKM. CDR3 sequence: CASSLPRGWLEGYTF. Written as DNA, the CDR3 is TGTGCCAGCAGTTTACCCAGGGGTTGGTTGGAGGGCTACACCTTC.

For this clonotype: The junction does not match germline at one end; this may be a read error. This chain's CDR3 is CSVNSGANVRTF. CDR3 bases: TGCAGTGTCAACTCTGGGGCCAACGTCCGGACTTTC. This chain uses TRBV20-1 with TRBJ2-6, with D possibly being TRBD1 (5 bases). CDR1 and CDR2 from the germline V gene are DFQATT and SNEGSKA (reference sequence). This CDR3 is built from 12 residues.

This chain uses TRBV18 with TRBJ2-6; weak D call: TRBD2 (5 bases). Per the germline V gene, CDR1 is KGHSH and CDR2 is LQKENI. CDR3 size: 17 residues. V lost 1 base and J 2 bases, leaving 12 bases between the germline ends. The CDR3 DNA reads TGTGCCAGCTCACCACTTAAAAAGGGAGCTGGGGCCAACGTCCTGACTTTC. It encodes CASSPLKKGAGANVLTF.

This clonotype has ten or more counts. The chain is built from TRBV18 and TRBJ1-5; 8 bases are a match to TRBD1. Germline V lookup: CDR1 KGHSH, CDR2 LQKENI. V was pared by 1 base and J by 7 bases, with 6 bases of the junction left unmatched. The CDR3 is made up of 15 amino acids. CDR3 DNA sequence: TGTGCCAGCTCACCACAACGACAGGGGACGCAGCCCCAGCATTTT. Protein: CASSPQRQGTQPQHF.

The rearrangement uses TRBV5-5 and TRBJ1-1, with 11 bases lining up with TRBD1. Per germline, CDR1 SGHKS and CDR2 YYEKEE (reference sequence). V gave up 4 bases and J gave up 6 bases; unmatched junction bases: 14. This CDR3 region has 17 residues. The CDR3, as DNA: TGTGCCAGCAGCACCGTCCGGGACAGGGGGTTTGGGGCTGAAGCTTTCTTT. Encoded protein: CASSTVRDRGFGAEAFF. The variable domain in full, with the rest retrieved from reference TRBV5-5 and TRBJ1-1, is DAGVTQSPTHLIKTRGQQVTLRCSPISGHKSVSWYQQVLGQGPQFIFQYYEKEERGRGNFPDRFSARQFPNYSSELNVNALLLGDSALYLCASSTVRDRGFGAEAFFGQGTRLTVV.

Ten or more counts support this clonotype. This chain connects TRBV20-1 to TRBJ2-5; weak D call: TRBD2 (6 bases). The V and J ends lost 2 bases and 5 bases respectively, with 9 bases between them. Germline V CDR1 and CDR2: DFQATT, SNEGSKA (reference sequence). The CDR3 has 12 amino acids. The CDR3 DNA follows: TGCAGTGCTAGACGGCTAGCGGAGACCCAGTACTTC. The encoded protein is CSARRLAETQYF.

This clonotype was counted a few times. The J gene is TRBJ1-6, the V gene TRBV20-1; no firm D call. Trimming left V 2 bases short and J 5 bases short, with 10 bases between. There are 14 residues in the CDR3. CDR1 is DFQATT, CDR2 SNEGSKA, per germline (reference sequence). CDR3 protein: CSARIQPDNSPLHF. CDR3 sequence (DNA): TGCAGTGCTAGAATACAGCCTGATAATTCACCCCTCCACTTT.

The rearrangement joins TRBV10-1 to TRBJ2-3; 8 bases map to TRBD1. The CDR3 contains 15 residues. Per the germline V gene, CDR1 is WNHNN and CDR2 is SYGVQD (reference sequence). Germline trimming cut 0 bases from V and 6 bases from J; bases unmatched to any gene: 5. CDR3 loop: CASSESGQGADTQYF. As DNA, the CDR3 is TGCGCCAGCAGTGAGTCTGGGCAGGGGGCCGATACGCAGTATTTT.

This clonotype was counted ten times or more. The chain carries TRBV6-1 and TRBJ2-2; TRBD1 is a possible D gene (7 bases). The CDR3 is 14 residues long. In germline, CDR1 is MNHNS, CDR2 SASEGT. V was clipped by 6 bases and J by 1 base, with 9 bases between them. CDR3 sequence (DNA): TGTGCCAGCAGGCAGGGGGGGAACACCGGGGAGCTGTTTTTT. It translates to CASRQGGNTGELFF.

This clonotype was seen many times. This CDR3 is CSARVVIGNQPQHF. CDR3 DNA sequence: TGCAGTGCTAGGGTAGTGATCGGCAATCAGCCCCAGCATTTT. The chain employs TRBV20-1 and TRBJ1-5; D unresolved. CDR3 length: 14 amino acids. CDR1 DFQATT and CDR2 SNEGSKA come from the germline V gene (reference sequence). V was shortened by 3 bases and J by 2 bases, with 11 bases between the two germline ends.

The CDR3 DNA reads TGTGCCTGGAGTCCCAGCCGGGTAGCGGGAGTTCCCGGGGAGCTGTTTTTT. Residues: CAWSPSRVAGVPGELFF. The chain has TRBV30 and TRBJ2-2, with TRBD2 matching 9 bases. The length of the CDR3 is 17 residues. Germline-derived CDR1 and CDR2 are GTSNPN and SVGIG (reference sequence). The junction had 13 bases not matched to a gene; V was cut back by 2 bases and J by 6 bases.

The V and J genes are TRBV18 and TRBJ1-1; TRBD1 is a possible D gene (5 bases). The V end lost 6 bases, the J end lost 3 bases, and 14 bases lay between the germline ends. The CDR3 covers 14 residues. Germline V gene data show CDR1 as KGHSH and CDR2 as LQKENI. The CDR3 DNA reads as TGTGCCAGCTCGCCAGCAGGGACGGACACTGAAGCTTTCTTT. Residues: CASSPAGTDTEAFF.

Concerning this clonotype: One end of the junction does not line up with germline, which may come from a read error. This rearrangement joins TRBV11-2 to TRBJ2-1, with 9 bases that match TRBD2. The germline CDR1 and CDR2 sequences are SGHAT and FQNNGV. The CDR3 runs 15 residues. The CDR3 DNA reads TGTGCCGGCAGGTGGGTAGCGGGAGTCGACAATGAGCAGTTCTTC. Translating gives CAGRWVAGVDNEQFF.

The CDR3 bases are TGTGCCTCCACCCCCTACAGGAATTCACCCCTCCACTTT. It specifies CASTPYRNSPLHF. The chain joins TRBV27 to TRBJ1-6; D is possibly TRBD1 (5 bases). The V end lost 11 bases, the J end lost 7 bases, and 15 bases lay between the germline ends. Looked up from germline, CDR1 is MNHEY and CDR2 is SMNVEV (reference sequence). This CDR3 region has 13 residues.